Listed below are T cell receptor beta chains from one sample, sequenced in a study of blood T cell repertoires in COVID-19. Sequencing used immunoSEQ multiplex PCR; TCRdb keeps in-frame clones, though not all of them. The table shows 150,000 to 200,000 clones, with around nine tenths occurring only once. What was sequenced was peripheral blood. The source of these receptors is a man aged 40-49 years with acute or convalescent COVID-19. Both conserved end residues are part of each CDR3. The D gene is left open where the match is weak. Rows may omit the clone size; those that give it use once, few, many or a size class.

CDR3nt: TGTGCCAGTAGTACTAGCGGGGGGGCGGCAGATACGCAGTATTTT
CDR3aa: CASSTSGGAADTQYF
d_gene: TRBD2
abundance: once
v_gene: TRBV19
j_gene: TRBJ2-3

CDR3nt: TGCGCCAGCAGTGAGCGGAAAATGGACCTCCTTGGGCGGGGAGATACGCAGTATTTT
CDR3aa: CASSERKMDLLGRGDTQYF
d_gene: NA
abundance: NA
v_gene: TRBV10-1
j_gene: TRBJ2-3

CDR3nt: TGCGCCAGCAGCTTGACGGGAGACTACTATGGCTACACCTTC
CDR3aa: CASSLTGDYYGYTF
d_gene: NA
abundance: NA
v_gene: TRBV5-1
j_gene: TRBJ1-2

CDR3nt: TGTGCCAGCAGCTCGGAGGGGGCATTGGGGGAAAAACTGTTTTTT
CDR3aa: CASSSEGALGEKLFF
d_gene: TRBD1
abundance: once
v_gene: TRBV7-6
j_gene: TRBJ1-4

CDR3nt: TGTGCCACCAGCAGAGATCAGGGAAGCGGGGGCTTAGCAGATACGCAGTATTTT
CDR3aa: CATSRDQGSGGLADTQYF
d_gene: TRBD2
abundance: NA
v_gene: TRBV15
j_gene: TRBJ2-3

CDR3nt: TGTGCCAGCAGTCCCCCTCCGGGTCAGCCCCAGCATTTT
CDR3aa: CASSPPPGQPQHF
d_gene: NA
abundance: few
v_gene: TRBV7-9
j_gene: TRBJ1-5

CDR3nt: TGTGCCAGCAGCTCACAGGGCCGCGGCACTGAAGCTTTCTTT
CDR3aa: CASSSQGRGTEAFF
d_gene: NA
abundance: NA
v_gene: TRBV11-2
j_gene: TRBJ1-1

CDR3nt: TGTGCCACTATAGCCGGGAACTACAATGAGCAGTTCTTC
CDR3aa: CATIAGNYNEQFF
d_gene: NA
abundance: NA
v_gene: TRBV6-5
j_gene: TRBJ2-1

CDR3nt: TGTGCCTGGAATGGGGCAGTTAATCAGCCCCAGCATTTT
CDR3aa: CAWNGAVNQPQHF
d_gene: NA
abundance: once
v_gene: TRBV30
j_gene: TRBJ1-5

CDR3nt: TGTGCCAGCAGCCATATCCCCGGGGGGCAAGAGACCCAGTACTTC
CDR3aa: CASSHIPGGQETQYF
d_gene: TRBD2
abundance: NA
v_gene: TRBV3-1/TRBV3-2
j_gene: TRBJ2-5

CDR3nt: TGTGCCAGCAGTTTATCGACGGGGGGCGGGCAGCCCCAGCATTTT
CDR3aa: CASSLSTGGGQPQHF
d_gene: NA
abundance: once
v_gene: TRBV27
j_gene: TRBJ1-5

CDR3nt: TGTGCCAGCAGCGTCAGCGGGGGCAACTCCTACAATGAGCAGTTCTTC
CDR3aa: CASSVSGGNSYNEQFF
d_gene: TRBD2
abundance: NA
v_gene: TRBV9
j_gene: TRBJ2-1

CDR3nt: TGCGCCAGCAGCTCTCTACAGGGTGGTGGTTCACCCCTCCACTTT
CDR3aa: CASSSLQGGGSPLHF
d_gene: NA
abundance: NA
v_gene: TRBV5-1
j_gene: TRBJ1-6

CDR3nt: TGTGCCAGCAGTTACTCGAGACTAGCGGGGGTGGCAGATACGCAGTATTTT
CDR3aa: CASSYSRLAGVADTQYF
d_gene: TRBD2
abundance: NA
v_gene: TRBV6-2/TRBV6-3
j_gene: TRBJ2-3

CDR3nt: TGTGCCAGCAGGAAGACAGGGGGGGCAGATACGCAGTATTTT
CDR3aa: CASRKTGGADTQYF
d_gene: TRBD1
abundance: NA
v_gene: TRBV27
j_gene: TRBJ2-3

CDR3nt: TGTGCCAGCAGCTTAGCACAGGGCGTTGATGGCTACACCTTC
CDR3aa: CASSLAQGVDGYTF
d_gene: NA
abundance: NA
v_gene: TRBV7-9
j_gene: TRBJ1-2

CDR3nt: TGTGCCAGCAGTCTCCAGGGGGCCCCCTACAATGAGCAGTTCTTC
CDR3aa: CASSLQGAPYNEQFF
d_gene: TRBD1
abundance: once
v_gene: TRBV7-3
j_gene: TRBJ2-1

CDR3nt: TGTGCCACCGACCCCAATGGGACACATAGCAATCAGCCCCAGCATTTT
CDR3aa: CATDPNGTHSNQPQHF
d_gene: NA
abundance: NA
v_gene: TRBV24-1
j_gene: TRBJ1-5

CDR3nt: TGTGCCAGCAGTTTTAAATACGAGCAGTACTTC
CDR3aa: CASSFKYEQYF
d_gene: NA
abundance: NA
v_gene: TRBV12-3/TRBV12-4
j_gene: TRBJ2-7

CDR3nt: TGTGCCAGCAGCTTAGACAGCTATAGCAATCAGCCCCAGCATTTT
CDR3aa: CASSLDSYSNQPQHF
d_gene: NA
abundance: few
v_gene: TRBV7-9
j_gene: TRBJ1-5

CDR3nt: TGCGCCAGCACGGAGGGGAGCTCTGGAAACACCATATATTTT
CDR3aa: CASTEGSSGNTIYF
d_gene: NA
abundance: NA
v_gene: TRBV5-1
j_gene: TRBJ1-3

CDR3nt: TGTGCCAGCAGCCAGGGGGCCTCCAATCAGCCCCAGCATTTT
CDR3aa: CASSQGASNQPQHF
d_gene: NA
abundance: NA
v_gene: TRBV3-1/TRBV3-2
j_gene: TRBJ1-5

CDR3nt: TGTGCCAGCACTCAGGGGGGACACCCCTACGAGCAGTACTTC
CDR3aa: CASTQGGHPYEQYF
d_gene: NA
abundance: NA
v_gene: TRBV28
j_gene: TRBJ2-7

CDR3nt: TGTGCCAGCAGTTTCGGGGGTGGGAGAGGGGATCCCAATTCACCCCTCCACTTT
CDR3aa: CASSFGGGRGDPNSPLHF
d_gene: NA
abundance: NA
v_gene: TRBV27
j_gene: TRBJ1-6

CDR3nt: TGTGCCAGTAGTTCACCGTCCGGGGATTCACCCCTCCACTTT
CDR3aa: CASSSPSGDSPLHF
d_gene: NA
abundance: NA
v_gene: TRBV19
j_gene: TRBJ1-6

CDR3nt: TGTGCCAGCAGCTTAGTAATTGGACAGGGTTCACCCCTCCACTTT
CDR3aa: CASSLVIGQGSPLHF
d_gene: TRBD1
abundance: NA
v_gene: TRBV11-2
j_gene: TRBJ1-6

CDR3nt: TGTGCCAGCAGCGACAATAATGGCTACACCTTC
CDR3aa: CASSDNNGYTF
d_gene: NA
abundance: NA
v_gene: TRBV7-9
j_gene: TRBJ1-2

CDR3nt: TGCAGCGTTGAAGAAACCCGGAGCACTGAAGCTTTCTTT
CDR3aa: CSVEETRSTEAFF
d_gene: NA
abundance: NA
v_gene: TRBV29-1
j_gene: TRBJ1-1

CDR3nt: TGTGCCAGCAGTCCCCGGGGTGTAGAAGCTTTCTTT
CDR3aa: CASSPRGVEAFF
d_gene: NA
abundance: once
v_gene: TRBV6-5
j_gene: TRBJ1-1

CDR3nt: TGTGCCAGCAGCTTAAGTCGCAGGGGCACTGAAGCTTTCTTT
CDR3aa: CASSLSRRGTEAFF
d_gene: NA
abundance: NA
v_gene: TRBV5-6
j_gene: TRBJ1-1

CDR3nt: TGCAGCGTTGAAGCGCAGGGCTACGAGCAGTACTTC
CDR3aa: CSVEAQGYEQYF
d_gene: NA
abundance: NA
v_gene: TRBV29-1
j_gene: TRBJ2-7

CDR3nt: TGTGCCAGCAGCGTGGGACAGACTGGAAACACCATATATTTT
CDR3aa: CASSVGQTGNTIYF
d_gene: TRBD1
abundance: NA
v_gene: TRBV13
j_gene: TRBJ1-3

CDR3nt: TGTGCCAGCAGCTTAGAGGCCAGGGGTGGAAACACCATATATTTT
CDR3aa: CASSLEARGGNTIYF
d_gene: NA
abundance: NA
v_gene: TRBV7-8
j_gene: TRBJ1-3

CDR3nt: TGTGCCACCCAGGGGCAGGGAGACTATGGCTACACCTTC
CDR3aa: CATQGQGDYGYTF
d_gene: NA
abundance: NA
v_gene: TRBV15
j_gene: TRBJ1-2

CDR3nt: TGTGCCAGCAGCGCTGGACTAGCGGGGCGCTACGAGCAGTACTTC
CDR3aa: CASSAGLAGRYEQYF
d_gene: TRBD2
abundance: NA
v_gene: TRBV5-6
j_gene: TRBJ2-7

CDR3nt: TGTGCCAGCAGTGACCAACGCGGGGAGACCCAGTACTTC
CDR3aa: CASSDQRGETQYF
d_gene: NA
abundance: NA
v_gene: TRBV2
j_gene: TRBJ2-5

CDR3nt: TGTGCCAGCAGCTTGGGACAGGGGGCGTTGAACACTGAAGCTTTCTTT
CDR3aa: CASSLGQGALNTEAFF
d_gene: TRBD1
abundance: NA
v_gene: TRBV7-6
j_gene: TRBJ1-1

CDR3nt: TGCAGCGTTGGGACAGCGATCAGCGAGAGGTACTTC
CDR3aa: CSVGTAISERYF
d_gene: NA
abundance: NA
v_gene: TRBV29-1
j_gene: TRBJ2-7

CDR3nt: TGTGCCAGCGGGCCGGAGGGGACAGTGAACACCGGGGAGCTGTTTTTT
CDR3aa: CASGPEGTVNTGELFF
d_gene: NA
abundance: NA
v_gene: TRBV7-2
j_gene: TRBJ2-2

CDR3nt: TGTGCCAGCAGTTACTACCAACAGGGTACCTATGGCTACACCTTC
CDR3aa: CASSYYQQGTYGYTF
d_gene: NA
abundance: NA
v_gene: TRBV6-6
j_gene: TRBJ1-2

CDR3nt: TGTGCCAGTAGTATGCAGGGGGCGTCTAGCGGCTACACCTTC
CDR3aa: CASSMQGASSGYTF
d_gene: TRBD1
abundance: NA
v_gene: TRBV19
j_gene: TRBJ1-2

CDR3nt: TGCGCCAGCAGCCTGGGGGCTAGCGGGGGCCAAGAGACCCAGTACTTC
CDR3aa: CASSLGASGGQETQYF
d_gene: TRBD2
abundance: NA
v_gene: TRBV5-1
j_gene: TRBJ2-5

CDR3nt: TGTGCCAGCAGCCCCCCATCCGGAAACACCATATATTTT
CDR3aa: CASSPPSGNTIYF
d_gene: NA
abundance: NA
v_gene: TRBV3-1/TRBV3-2
j_gene: TRBJ1-3

CDR3nt: TGTGCCAGTAGTCTTCGACAGACGAACACTGAAGCTTTCTTT
CDR3aa: CASSLRQTNTEAFF
d_gene: NA
abundance: NA
v_gene: TRBV19
j_gene: TRBJ1-1

CDR3nt: TGTGCCAGCAGCCCCAGCGGGGGGGAGGTCTACGAGCAGTACTTC
CDR3aa: CASSPSGGEVYEQYF
d_gene: TRBD2
abundance: once
v_gene: TRBV3-1/TRBV3-2
j_gene: TRBJ2-7

CDR3nt: TGTGCCAGCAGCGTAGGAGGCAAGACCCAGTACTTC
CDR3aa: CASSVGGKTQYF
d_gene: NA
abundance: NA
v_gene: TRBV9
j_gene: TRBJ2-5

CDR3nt: TGTGCCACCAGCCCCGGACAGGAAGGAACCGGGGAGCTGTTTTTT
CDR3aa: CATSPGQEGTGELFF
d_gene: TRBD1
abundance: NA
v_gene: TRBV24-1
j_gene: TRBJ2-2

CDR3nt: TGCGCCAGCAGCACCGACATAAATGAAAAACTGTTTTTT
CDR3aa: CASSTDINEKLFF
d_gene: NA
abundance: once
v_gene: TRBV5-1
j_gene: TRBJ1-4

CDR3nt: TGCAGCGTTGGATGGCTTGAGAGGGACCAGTACTTC
CDR3aa: CSVGWLERDQYF
d_gene: NA
abundance: NA
v_gene: TRBV29-1
j_gene: TRBJ2-5

CDR3nt: TGTGCCAGCAGCTCCACTTGGGCGAATGAAAAACTGTTTTTT
CDR3aa: CASSSTWANEKLFF
d_gene: NA
abundance: NA
v_gene: TRBV11-2
j_gene: TRBJ1-4

CDR3nt: TGTGCCAGCTCACCACCGTCCGGGACAGGGGAACTGAAAGCTTTCTTT
CDR3aa: CASSPPSGTGELKAFF
d_gene: TRBD1
abundance: NA
v_gene: TRBV18
j_gene: TRBJ1-1

CDR3nt: TGCGCCAGCAGCTTGGGAGGGGGCCGATCCAATGAGCAGTTCTTC
CDR3aa: CASSLGGGRSNEQFF
d_gene: TRBD1
abundance: NA
v_gene: TRBV5-1
j_gene: TRBJ2-1

CDR3nt: TGCGCCAGCAGCTTGGTGGGACAGGGAGTAAACACCATATATTTT
CDR3aa: CASSLVGQGVNTIYF
d_gene: TRBD1
abundance: few
v_gene: TRBV5-1
j_gene: TRBJ1-3

CDR3nt: TGTGCCAGCACCAGGGGGCTTGGCGAAAAACTGTTTTTT
CDR3aa: CASTRGLGEKLFF
d_gene: TRBD1
abundance: NA
v_gene: TRBV7-2
j_gene: TRBJ1-4

CDR3nt: TGTGCCAGCAAACCAAGGGGGTCTACAGATACGCAGTATTTT
CDR3aa: CASKPRGSTDTQYF
d_gene: NA
abundance: NA
v_gene: TRBV28
j_gene: TRBJ2-3

CDR3nt: TGTGCCTGGAGTGTACCGGGGGGGGTACAAGAGACCCAGTACTTC
CDR3aa: CAWSVPGGVQETQYF
d_gene: TRBD2
abundance: NA
v_gene: TRBV30
j_gene: TRBJ2-5

CDR3nt: TGTGCCACACAGGGAACTAATGAAAAACTGTTTTTT
CDR3aa: CATQGTNEKLFF
d_gene: NA
abundance: NA
v_gene: TRBV15
j_gene: TRBJ1-4

CDR3nt: TGTGCCAGCAGCCATTTCTCAATAGGGGCAGGGATGAACTATGGCTACACCTTC
CDR3aa: CASSHFSIGAGMNYGYTF
d_gene: NA
abundance: few
v_gene: TRBV14
j_gene: TRBJ1-2

CDR3nt: TGTGCCAGCAGCTTCGCGACAGCTAAATTTTACTCCTATAATTCACCCCTCCACTTT
CDR3aa: CASSFATAKFYSYNSPLHF
d_gene: NA
abundance: few
v_gene: TRBV5-6
j_gene: TRBJ1-6